This is a list of T cell receptor beta chains from one sample in a study of spatial heterogeneity in lung cancer. In TCRdb, the 5' RACE reads were re-called with MiXCR into one record per CDR3 protein. Here the sample spans about 50,000 distinct CDR3 sequences, 6.5% to 8% being singletons. The sample in question was PBMCs, obtained at surgery. These receptors all stem from a female donor with early-stage non-small cell lung cancer. Each CDR3 is given with its conserved first and last residue. A D gene is named only where the DNA matches it firmly. Part of the rows lack a size; the others show once, few, many or a class for expanded clones.

NA	TRBV11-2	few	TRBJ1-1	CASSLGLLMTEAFF	TGTGCCAGCAGCTTAGGTTTATTGATGACTGAAGCTTTCTTT
NA	TRBV3-1	NA	TRBJ2-7	CASSQLTVSHEQYF	TGTGCCAGCAGCCAACTAACAGTCTCCCACGAGCAGTACTTC
TRBD2	TRBV5-1	NA	TRBJ2-1	CASSFGLAGAGEQFF	TGCGCCAGCAGCTTCGGACTAGCGGGGGCTGGAGAGCAGTTCTTC
NA	TRBV5-1	NA	TRBJ2-1	CASSLIGQSSYNEQFF	TGCGCCAGCAGCTTGATTGGTCAAAGCTCCTACAATGAGCAGTTCTTC
NA	TRBV7-3	NA	TRBJ2-1	CASSLGGGDEQFF	TGTGCCAGCAGCTTGGGTGGGGGTGATGAGCAGTTCTTC
TRBD2	TRBV7-2	few	TRBJ2-3	CASSLDSGGTTVTDTQYF	TGTGCCAGCAGCTTGGATAGCGGGGGGACCACGGTAACAGATACGCAGTATTTT
NA	TRBV5-6	many	TRBJ2-7	CASSTDIGGMLYEQYF	TGTGCCAGCAGCACAGATATCGGGGGAATGCTTTACGAGCAGTACTTC
TRBD1	TRBV20-1	NA	TRBJ1-2	CSASPGGYGYTF	TGCAGTGCCAGCCCAGGGGGCTATGGCTACACCTTC
NA	TRBV7-2	few	TRBJ2-7	CASSLRRAGYEQYF	TGTGCCAGCAGCTTAAGAAGGGCGGGGTACGAGCAGTACTTC
NA	TRBV12-3/TRBV12-4	few	TRBJ2-3	CASSVGSLDTQYF	TGTGCCAGCAGCGTTGGTAGCTTAGATACGCAGTATTTT
TRBD1	TRBV20-1	many	TRBJ1-4	CSARGPRDRNEKLFF	TGCAGTGCTAGAGGCCCTAGGGACAGGAATGAAAAACTGTTTTTT
NA	TRBV7-9	many	TRBJ1-5	CASSRDRVGNQPQHF	TGTGCCAGCAGTCGGGACCGGGTGGGCAATCAGCCCCAGCATTTT
NA	TRBV2	many	TRBJ2-7	CASTTDLSSYEQYF	TGTGCCAGCACTACGGATTTGAGCTCCTACGAGCAGTACTTC
TRBD1	TRBV20-1	NA	TRBJ2-5	CSAVTGGGQETQYF	TGCAGTGCCGTAACAGGGGGCGGCCAAGAGACCCAGTACTTC
NA	TRBV18	many	TRBJ1-5	CASSPLQGKQPQHF	TGTGCCAGCTCACCACTCCAGGGTAAACAGCCCCAGCATTTT